This TCR beta chain was identified during a study of PD-L1 blockade in urothelial cancer. Study-level information: Each participant's history included 0 to 3 prior chemotherapy regimens. The analyses of blood took place 3 weeks (second dose) and 6 weeks after treatment start. T cell content in blood samples showed a median of about 140,000.

This table comes from immunoSEQ multiplex PCR, and its TCRdb copy is limited to in-frame clones, with some not included. The table has under 45,000 clones, 82% seen once; the top ten hold roughly 18%. V was pared by 2 bases and J by 2 bases, with 3 bases of the junction left unmatched. Germline V lookup: CDR1 GTSNPN, CDR2 SVGIG (reference sequence). The CDR3 is made up of 14 amino acids. Locally advanced or metastatic urothelial carcinoma affected the patients. This rearrangement joins TRBV30 to TRBJ2-7; the match to TRBD2 covers 10 bases. Sequences were derived from PBMCs, sampled around atezolizumab (anti-PD-L1) treatment. The receptor was derived from a man between 60 and 70 years old with urothelial cancer. DNA of the CDR3: TGTGCCTGGAGTAGGCTAGCGGGGGCCTACGAGCAGTACTTC. Translated, it gives CAWSRLAGAYEQYF.